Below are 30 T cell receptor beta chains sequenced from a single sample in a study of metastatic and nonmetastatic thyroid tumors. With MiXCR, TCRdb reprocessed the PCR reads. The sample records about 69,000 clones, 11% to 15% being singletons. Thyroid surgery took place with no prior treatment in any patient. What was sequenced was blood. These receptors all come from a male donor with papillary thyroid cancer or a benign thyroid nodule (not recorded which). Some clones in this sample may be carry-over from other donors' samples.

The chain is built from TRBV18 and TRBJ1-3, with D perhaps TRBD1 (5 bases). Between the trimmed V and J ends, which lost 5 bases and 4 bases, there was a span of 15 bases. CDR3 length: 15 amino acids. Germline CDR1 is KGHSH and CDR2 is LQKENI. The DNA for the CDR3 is TGTGCCAGCTCAGCGGGGACGGCCCAGGGAAACACCATATATTTT. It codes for CASSAGTAQGNTIYF.

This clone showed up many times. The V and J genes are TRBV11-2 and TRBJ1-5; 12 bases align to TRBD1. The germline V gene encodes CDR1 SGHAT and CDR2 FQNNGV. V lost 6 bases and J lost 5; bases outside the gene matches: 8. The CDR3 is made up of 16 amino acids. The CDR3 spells CASRDSGTGGDQPQHF. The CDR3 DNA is TGTGCCAGCAGAGATTCCGGGACAGGGGGCGATCAGCCCCAGCATTTT.

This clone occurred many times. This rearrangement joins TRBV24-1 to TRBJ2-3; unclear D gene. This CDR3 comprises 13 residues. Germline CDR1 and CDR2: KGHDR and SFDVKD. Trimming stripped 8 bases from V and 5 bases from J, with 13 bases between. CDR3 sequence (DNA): TGTGCCACCACAAAGGATCTTGGAGATACGCAGTATTTT. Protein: CATTKDLGDTQYF.

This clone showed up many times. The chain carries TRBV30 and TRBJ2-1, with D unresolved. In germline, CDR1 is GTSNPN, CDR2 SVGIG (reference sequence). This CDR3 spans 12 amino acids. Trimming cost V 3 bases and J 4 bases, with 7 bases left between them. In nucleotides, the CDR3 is TGTGCCTGGAGCCTTGATTACAATGAGCAGTTCTTC. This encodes CAWSLDYNEQFF.

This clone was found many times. The CDR3 is CALSRDRWSGYTF. CDR3 DNA sequence: TGTGCCCTAAGCCGGGACAGGTGGAGTGGCTACACCTTC. The V gene is TRBV30, the J gene TRBJ1-2, with 8 bases identical to TRBD1. The CDR3 length is 13 residues. Germline V gene data show CDR1 as GTSNPN and CDR2 as SVGIG (reference sequence). With V trimmed by 8 bases and J by 7 bases, 12 bases remained unmatched.

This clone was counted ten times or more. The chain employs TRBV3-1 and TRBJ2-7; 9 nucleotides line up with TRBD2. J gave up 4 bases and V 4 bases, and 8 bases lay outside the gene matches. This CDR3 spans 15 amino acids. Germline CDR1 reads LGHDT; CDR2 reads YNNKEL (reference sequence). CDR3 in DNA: TGTGCCAGCAGCCCCCCGGGACTAGCAAATTACGAGCAGTACTTC. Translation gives CASSPPGLANYEQYF.

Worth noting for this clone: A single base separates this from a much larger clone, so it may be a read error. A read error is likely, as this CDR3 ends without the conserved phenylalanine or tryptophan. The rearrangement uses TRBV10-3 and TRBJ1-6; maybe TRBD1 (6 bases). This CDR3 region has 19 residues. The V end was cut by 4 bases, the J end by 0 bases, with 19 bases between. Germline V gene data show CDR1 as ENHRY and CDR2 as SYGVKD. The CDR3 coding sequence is TGTGCCATCAGTGCCGACTCCAGGGAGGGGGACTCCTATAATTCACCCCTCCACCTT. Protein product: CAISADSREGDSYNSPLHL.

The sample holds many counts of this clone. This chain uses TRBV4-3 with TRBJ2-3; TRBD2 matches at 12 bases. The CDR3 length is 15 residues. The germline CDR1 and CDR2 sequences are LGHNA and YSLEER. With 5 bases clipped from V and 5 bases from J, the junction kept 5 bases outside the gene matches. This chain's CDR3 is CASSFRLAGEDTQYF. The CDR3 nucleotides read TGCGCCAGCAGCTTCCGACTAGCGGGAGAAGATACGCAGTATTTT.

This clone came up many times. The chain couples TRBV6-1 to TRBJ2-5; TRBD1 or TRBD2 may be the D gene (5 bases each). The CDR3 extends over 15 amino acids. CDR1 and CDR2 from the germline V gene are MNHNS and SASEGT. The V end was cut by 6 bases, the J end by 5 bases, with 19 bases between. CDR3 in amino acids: CASRGMGVEGETQYF. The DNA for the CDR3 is TGTGCCAGCAGGGGGATGGGCGTAGAGGGGGAGACCCAGTACTTC.

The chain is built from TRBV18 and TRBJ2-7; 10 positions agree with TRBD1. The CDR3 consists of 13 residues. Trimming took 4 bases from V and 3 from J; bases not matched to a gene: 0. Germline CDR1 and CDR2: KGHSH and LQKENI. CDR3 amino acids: CASSRDRGYEQYF. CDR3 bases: TGTGCCAGCTCACGGGACAGGGGCTACGAGCAGTACTTC. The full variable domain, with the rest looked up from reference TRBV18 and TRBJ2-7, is NAGVMQNPRHLVRRRGQEARLRCSPMKGHSHVYWYRQLPEEGLKFMVYLQKENIIDESGMPKERFSAEFPKEGPSILRIQQVVRGDSAAYFCASSRDRGYEQYFGPGTRLTVT.

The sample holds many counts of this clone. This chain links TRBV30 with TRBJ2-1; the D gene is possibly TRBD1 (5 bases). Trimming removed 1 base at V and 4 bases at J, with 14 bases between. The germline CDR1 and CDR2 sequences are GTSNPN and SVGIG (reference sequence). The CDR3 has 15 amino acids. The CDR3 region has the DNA TGTGCCTGGAGTGAAAAATCGGACATGTACAATGAGCAGTTCTTC. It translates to CAWSEKSDMYNEQFF.

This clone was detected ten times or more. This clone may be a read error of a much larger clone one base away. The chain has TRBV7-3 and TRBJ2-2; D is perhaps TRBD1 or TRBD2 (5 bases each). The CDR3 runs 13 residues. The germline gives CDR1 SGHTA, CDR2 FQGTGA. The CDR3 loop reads CASSPRETGELLF. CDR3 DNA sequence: TGTGCCAGCAGCCCCAGGGAAACCGGGGAGCTGCTTTTT.

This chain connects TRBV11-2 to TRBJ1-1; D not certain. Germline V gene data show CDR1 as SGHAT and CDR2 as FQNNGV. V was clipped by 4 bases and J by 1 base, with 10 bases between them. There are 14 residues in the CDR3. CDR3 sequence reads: CASSSALRNTEAFF. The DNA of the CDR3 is TGTGCCAGCAGCTCCGCACTGAGGAACACTGAAGCTTTCTTT. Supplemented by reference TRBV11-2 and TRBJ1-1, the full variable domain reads EAGVAQSPRYKIIEKRQSVAFWCNPISGHATLYWYQQILGQGPKLLIQFQNNGVVDDSQLPKDRFSAERLKGVDSTLKIQPAKLEDSAVYLCASSSALRNTEAFFGQGTRLTVV.

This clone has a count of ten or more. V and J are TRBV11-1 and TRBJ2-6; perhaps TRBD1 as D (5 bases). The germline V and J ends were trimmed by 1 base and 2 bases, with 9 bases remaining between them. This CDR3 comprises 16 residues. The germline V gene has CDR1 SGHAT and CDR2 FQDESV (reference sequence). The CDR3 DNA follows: TGTGCCAGCAGCTTAGAGGGGATCGCTGGGGCCAACGTCCTGACTTTC. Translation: CASSLEGIAGANVLTF.

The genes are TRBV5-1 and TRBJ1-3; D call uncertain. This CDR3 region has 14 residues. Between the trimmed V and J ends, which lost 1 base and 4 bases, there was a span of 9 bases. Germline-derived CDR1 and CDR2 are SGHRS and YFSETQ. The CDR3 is CASSLWGTGNTIYF. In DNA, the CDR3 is TGCGCCAGCAGCTTGTGGGGAACCGGAAACACCATATATTTT.

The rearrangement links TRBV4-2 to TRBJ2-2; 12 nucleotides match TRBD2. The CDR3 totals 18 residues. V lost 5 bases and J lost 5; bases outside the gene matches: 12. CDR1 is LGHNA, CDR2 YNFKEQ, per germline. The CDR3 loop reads CASSGLASGRAWTGELFF. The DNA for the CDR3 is TGTGCCAGCAGCGGACTTGCTAGCGGGAGGGCCTGGACCGGGGAGCTGTTTTTT.

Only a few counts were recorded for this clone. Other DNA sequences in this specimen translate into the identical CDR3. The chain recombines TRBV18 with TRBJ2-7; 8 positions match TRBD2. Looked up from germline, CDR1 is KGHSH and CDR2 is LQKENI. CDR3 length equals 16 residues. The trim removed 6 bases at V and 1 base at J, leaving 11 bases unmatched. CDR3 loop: CASSPSTGGRSYEQYF. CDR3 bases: TGTGCCAGCTCGCCATCCACTGGCGGGAGGTCCTACGAGCAGTACTTC.

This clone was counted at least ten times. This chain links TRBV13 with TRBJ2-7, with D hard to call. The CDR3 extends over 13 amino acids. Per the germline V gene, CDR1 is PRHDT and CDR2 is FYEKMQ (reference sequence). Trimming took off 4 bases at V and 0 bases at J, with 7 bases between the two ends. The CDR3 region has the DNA TGTGCCAGCAGCTCCCGGAGCTCCTACGAGCAGTACGTC. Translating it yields CASSSRSSYEQYV.

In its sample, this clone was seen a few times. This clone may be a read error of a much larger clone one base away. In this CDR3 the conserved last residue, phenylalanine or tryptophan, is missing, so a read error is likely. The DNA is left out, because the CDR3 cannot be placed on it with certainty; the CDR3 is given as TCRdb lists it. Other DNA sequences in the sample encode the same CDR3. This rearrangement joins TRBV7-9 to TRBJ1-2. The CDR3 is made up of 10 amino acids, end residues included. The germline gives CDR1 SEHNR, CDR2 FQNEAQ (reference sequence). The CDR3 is CGVTDQWVLL.

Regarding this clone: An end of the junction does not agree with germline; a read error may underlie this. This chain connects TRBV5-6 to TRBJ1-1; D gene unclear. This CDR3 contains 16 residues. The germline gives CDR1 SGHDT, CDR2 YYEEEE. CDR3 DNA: TGTGCCAGCATCTTGGGCTGGCTCCTAGAGAGCACTGAAGCTTTCTTT. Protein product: CASILGWLLESTEAFF.

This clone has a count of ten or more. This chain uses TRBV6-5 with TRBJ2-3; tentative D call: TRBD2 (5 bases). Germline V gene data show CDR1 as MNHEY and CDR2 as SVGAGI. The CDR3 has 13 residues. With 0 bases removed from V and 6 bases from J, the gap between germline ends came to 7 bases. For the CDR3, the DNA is TGTGCCAGCAGTTACTCTCGGGGTGATACGCAGTATTTT. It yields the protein CASSYSRGDTQYF.

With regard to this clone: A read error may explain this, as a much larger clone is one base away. The CDR3 spells CASIPQGDRVDGYTF. DNA of the CDR3: TGTGCCAGCATCCCTCAGGGGGACAGGGTAGATGGCTACACCTTC. The chain carries TRBV28 and TRBJ1-2; the match to TRBD1 covers 9 bases. Germline V gives CDR1 MDHEN, CDR2 SYDVKM. Germline trimming cut 7 bases from V and 6 bases from J; bases unmatched to any gene: 12. CDR3 length: 15 residues.

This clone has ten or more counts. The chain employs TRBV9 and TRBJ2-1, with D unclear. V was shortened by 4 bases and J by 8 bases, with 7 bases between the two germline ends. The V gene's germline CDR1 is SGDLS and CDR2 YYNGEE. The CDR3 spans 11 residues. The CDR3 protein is CASSPDYEQFF. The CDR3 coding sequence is TGTGCCAGCAGCCCCGACTATGAGCAGTTCTTC.

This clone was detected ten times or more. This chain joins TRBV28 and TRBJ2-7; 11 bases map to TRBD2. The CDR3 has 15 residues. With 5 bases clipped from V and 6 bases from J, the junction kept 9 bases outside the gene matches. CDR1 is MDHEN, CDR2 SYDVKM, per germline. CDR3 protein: CASSLLAGGGSEQYF. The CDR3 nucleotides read TGTGCCAGCAGTCTCTTAGCGGGGGGGGGGAGCGAGCAGTACTTC.

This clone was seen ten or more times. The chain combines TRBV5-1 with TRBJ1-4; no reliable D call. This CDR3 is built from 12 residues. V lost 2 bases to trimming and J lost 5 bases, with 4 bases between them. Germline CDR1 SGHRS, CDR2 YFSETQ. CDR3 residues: CASSFENEKLFF. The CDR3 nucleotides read TGCGCCAGCAGCTTCGAGAATGAAAAACTGTTTTTT.

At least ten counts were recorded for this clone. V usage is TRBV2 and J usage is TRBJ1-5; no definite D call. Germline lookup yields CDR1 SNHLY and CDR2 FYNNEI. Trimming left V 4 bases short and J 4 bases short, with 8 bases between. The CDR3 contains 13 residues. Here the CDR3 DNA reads TGTGCCAGCAGTGCAGAAGGTAATCAGCCCCAGCATTTT. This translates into CASSAEGNQPQHF.

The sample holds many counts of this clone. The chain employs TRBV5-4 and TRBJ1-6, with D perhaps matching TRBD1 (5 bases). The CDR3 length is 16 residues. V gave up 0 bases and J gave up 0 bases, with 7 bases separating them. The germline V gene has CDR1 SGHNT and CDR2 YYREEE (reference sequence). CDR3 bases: TGTGCCAGCAGCTTGGCGGGGGGCTCCTATAATTCACCCCTCCACTTT. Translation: CASSLAGGSYNSPLHF.

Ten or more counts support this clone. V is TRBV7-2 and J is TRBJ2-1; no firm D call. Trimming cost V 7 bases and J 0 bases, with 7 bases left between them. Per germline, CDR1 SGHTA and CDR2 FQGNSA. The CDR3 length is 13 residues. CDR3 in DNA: TGTGCCAGCACGCTGGGCTCCTACAATGAGCAGTTCTTC. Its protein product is CASTLGSYNEQFF.

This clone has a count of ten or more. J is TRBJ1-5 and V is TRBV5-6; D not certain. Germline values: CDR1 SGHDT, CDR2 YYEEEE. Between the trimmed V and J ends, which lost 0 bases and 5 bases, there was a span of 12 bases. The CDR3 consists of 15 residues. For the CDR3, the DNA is TGTGCCAGCAGCTTGGCATCAGTGGCTGATCAGCCCCAGCATTTT. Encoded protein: CASSLASVADQPQHF.

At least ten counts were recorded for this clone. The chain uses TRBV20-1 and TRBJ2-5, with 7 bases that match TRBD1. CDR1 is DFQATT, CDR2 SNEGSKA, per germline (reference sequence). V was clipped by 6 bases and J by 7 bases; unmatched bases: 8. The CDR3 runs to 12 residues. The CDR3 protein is CSAQGVPGTQYF. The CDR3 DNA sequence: TGCAGTGCCCAGGGGGTCCCAGGGACCCAGTACTTC.